The TCR beta chain described here comes from a study of cytomegalovirus exposure and HLA in healthy donors. Regarding the study as a whole: Most subjects had HLA-A and HLA-B alleles reportedly predicted accurately by TCR beta sequences.

This clone showed up just a few times. Its antigen is not known. This CDR3 is built from 12 residues. Germline CDR1 MNHEY, CDR2 SVGAGI. Trimming took off 5 bases at V and 8 bases at J, with 12 bases between the two ends. The PCR made use of 60 Vbeta and 13 Jbeta primers. Here immunoSEQ multiplex PCR was the method, and the copy in TCRdb shows in-frame clones only, minus some. This table holds more than 75,000 clones, roughly 72% found once. The TCR sequence derives from a man aged 40-49 years in good health and CMV-seropositive. Specimen: PBMCs. The chain employs TRBV6-5 and TRBJ1-2; D is ambiguous. The CDR3 coding sequence is TGTGCCAGCAGTCCCTCCCATCGGGGCTACACCTTC. This sequence encodes CASSPSHRGYTF.